This T cell receptor beta chain appears in the sequencing data of a study of CD8+ T cells in alopecia areata. As for the study in general: At a dose of 5 to 10 mg twice daily, oral tofacitinib was given to treated patients. General study results and limits: How baseline CD8+ expansion relates to response remains uncertain (there was one nonresponder). Greater clonality was observed in lesional scalp samples, especially alopecia totalis/universalis, versus normal scalp.

Treatment of the sample: oral pan-JAK inhibitor, 5-10 mg twice daily. Isolated RNA was reverse transcribed into cDNA used as the sequencing template. The assay was immunoSEQ multiplex PCR, and TCRdb's table has in-frame clones only and misses some. Counted here are 160,000 or so clones, 58% occurring once; the ten biggest clones make up approximately 16%. From germline, CDR1 is SQVTM and CDR2 ANQGSEA. J was trimmed by 4 bases and V by 4 bases; bases with no gene match: 13. The CDR3 spans 15 residues. About this clone itself: Its antigen is currently unknown.

V is TRBV29-1 and J is TRBJ2-7, with 7 bases matching TRBD1. Sequencing was performed on CD4+ T cells sorted from blood, taken at approximately week 56, from a patient treated with tofacitinib. The TCR sequence derives from a human donor with alopecia areata. The CDR3 loop reads CSVGYRGRSGYEQYF. Written as DNA, the CDR3 is TGCAGCGTTGGTTACAGGGGACGGTCGGGGTACGAGCAGTACTTC.